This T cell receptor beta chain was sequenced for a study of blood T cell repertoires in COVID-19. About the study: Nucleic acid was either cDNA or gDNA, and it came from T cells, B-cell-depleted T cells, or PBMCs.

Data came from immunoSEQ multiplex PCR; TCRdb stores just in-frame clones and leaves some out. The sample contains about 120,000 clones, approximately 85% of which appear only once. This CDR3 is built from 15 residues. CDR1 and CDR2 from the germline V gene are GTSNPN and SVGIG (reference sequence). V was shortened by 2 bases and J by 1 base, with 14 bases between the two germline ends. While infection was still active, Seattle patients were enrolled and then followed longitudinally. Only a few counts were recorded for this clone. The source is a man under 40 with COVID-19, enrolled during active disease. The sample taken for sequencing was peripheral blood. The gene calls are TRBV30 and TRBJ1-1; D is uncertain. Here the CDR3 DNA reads TGTGCCTGGAGTCCCTCCTGGCCAGGGAACACTGAAGCTTTCTTT. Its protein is CAWSPSWPGNTEAFF.